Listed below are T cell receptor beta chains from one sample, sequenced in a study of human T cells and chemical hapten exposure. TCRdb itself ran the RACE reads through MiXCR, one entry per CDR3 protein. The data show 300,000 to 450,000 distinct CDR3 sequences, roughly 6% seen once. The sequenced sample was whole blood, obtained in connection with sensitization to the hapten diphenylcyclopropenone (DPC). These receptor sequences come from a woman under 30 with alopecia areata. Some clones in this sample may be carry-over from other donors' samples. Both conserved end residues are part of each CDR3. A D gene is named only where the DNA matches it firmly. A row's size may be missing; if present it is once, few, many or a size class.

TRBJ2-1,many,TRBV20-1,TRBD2,TGCAGTGCTTTAGCGGGGGGAGGCAATGAGCAGTTCTTC,CSALAGGGNEQFF
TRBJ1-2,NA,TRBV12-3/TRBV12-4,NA,TGTGCCAGCAGTTTAAACAGGGAAGGCTACACCTTC,CASSLNREGYTF
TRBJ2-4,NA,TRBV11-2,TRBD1,TGTGCCAGCAGCCAAGTAGTGGGACAGGGGGGCGCCATTCAGTACTTC,CASSQVVGQGGAIQYF
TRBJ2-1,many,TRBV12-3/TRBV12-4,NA,TGTGCCAGCAGTTTATCCAGGGGGGGCAATGAGCAGTTCTTC,CASSLSRGGNEQFF
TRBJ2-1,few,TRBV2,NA,TGTGCCAGCAGTGAGCAGGGTCCCACCTACAATGAGCAGTTCTTC,CASSEQGPTYNEQFF
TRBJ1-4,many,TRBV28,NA,TGTGCCAGCAGTCCTTTTTCTGCTGGGGGCGAAAAACTGTTTTTT,CASSPFSAGGEKLFF
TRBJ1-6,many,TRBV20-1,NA,TGCAGTGCTAGTTCCCGAACCGGACGGAGTTATAATTCACCCCTCCACTTT,CSASSRTGRSYNSPLHF
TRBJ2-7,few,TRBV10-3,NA,TGTGCCATCAGCGGTCAGGGGGGCGAAACGTCCTACGAGCAGTACTTC,CAISGQGGETSYEQYF
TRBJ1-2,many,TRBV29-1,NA,TGCGGCTGCTGGGCCGGCTATGGCTACACCTTC,CGCWAGYGYTF
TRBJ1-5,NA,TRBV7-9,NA,TGTGCCAGCAGCCGAGGACAATATAGCAATCAGCCCCAGCATTTT,CASSRGQYSNQPQHF
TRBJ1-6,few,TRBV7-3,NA,TGTGCCAGCAGCTTAAGAGGTAGTGGTTCACCCCTCCACTTT,CASSLRGSGSPLHF
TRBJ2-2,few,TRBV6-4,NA,TGTGCCAGCAGTGCGTCCCCCGGCACCGGGGAGCTGTTTTTT,CASSASPGTGELFF
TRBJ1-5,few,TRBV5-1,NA,TGCGCCAGCAGCTTGGTTGGGGGGCCGGGGCAGCCCCAGCATTTT,CASSLVGGPGQPQHF
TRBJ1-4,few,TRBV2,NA,TGTGCCAGCATCTTGACAGTCAAGGCTGAAAAACTGTTTTTT,CASILTVKAEKLFF
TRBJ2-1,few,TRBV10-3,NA,TGTGCCACCGAAGACAGAACTGGCGGGGATGAGCAGTTCTTC,CATEDRTGGDEQFF
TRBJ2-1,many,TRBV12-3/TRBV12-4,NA,TGTGCCAGCAATGTCCAGGGGCCCCATGAGCAGTTCTTC,CASNVQGPHEQFF